The present T cell receptor (beta chain) was sequenced within a study of PD-1 blockade in classical Hodgkin lymphoma. Study-wide results and caveats: Newly diagnosed patients had baseline TCR diversity that was reportedly lower than that of healthy donors.

Trimming removed 5 bases from V and 5 bases from J, with 10 bases in between. The CDR3 sequence is 13 residues long. The germline V gene encodes CDR1 SGHTS and CDR2 YDEGEE. This sample's time point: cycle 4 day 1 (C4D1), after six to seven weeks of nivolumab. The patients all showed relapse after autologous stem cell transplantation, while their brentuximab vedotin exposure varied. Profiling relied on immunoSEQ multiplex PCR, and the TCRdb table lists in-frame clones only, not all of them. The sample carries approximately 110,000 clones, about nine tenths recorded once. To note about this clone: Its cognate antigen is unknown.

The TCR sequence derives from a human donor with classical Hodgkin lymphoma. The sample here was peripheral blood mononuclear cells (PBMCs), taken before the fourth cycle of nivolumab. V and J are TRBV5-8 and TRBJ1-4; D gene ambiguous. CDR3 coding DNA: TGTGCCAGCAGAACCGCACGGAATGAAAAACTGTTTTTT. Translation gives CASRTARNEKLFF.